The rows below give T cell receptor beta chains drawn from one sample of a study of T cells in Graves' hyperthyroidism and ophthalmopathy. In TCRdb, the multiplex PCR reads were re-called with MiXCR into one record per CDR3 protein. Of 350,000 or so distinct CDR3 sequences in the sample, about a sixth were seen once. The material sequenced was blood. The receptors were gathered from a young woman with Graves' hyperthyroidism that later progressed to Graves' ophthalmopathy. Both conserved end residues are part of each CDR3. Each record gives: CDR3 DNA, CDR3 protein, V gene, J gene, clone size, D gene. A D gene is named only where the DNA matches it firmly. Rows may omit the clone size; those that give it use once, few, many or a size class.

TGTGCCAGTAGTATCCAGGGGGACGGCAATCAGCCCCAGCATTTT	CASSIQGDGNQPQHF	TRBV19	TRBJ1-5	NA	TRBD1
TGCGCCAGCAGCGACGGACCTGCCACGCGGACACCTAACGAGCAGTACTTC	CASSDGPATRTPNEQYF	TRBV5-1	TRBJ2-7	NA	NA
TGTGCCTGGAGCATCGGGACTAGCGATCAAGAGACCCAGTACTTC	CAWSIGTSDQETQYF	TRBV30	TRBJ2-5	many	TRBD2
TGTGCCAGCAGTGTTTTTATGGGGAACACTGAAGCTTTCTTT	CASSVFMGNTEAFF	TRBV2	TRBJ1-1	many	NA
TGTGCCAGCAGCCCAGGGACAGCGGCTGAAAAACTGTTTTTT	CASSPGTAAEKLFF	TRBV3-1	TRBJ1-4	many	TRBD1
TGTGCTAGTGGTTTGCGAGGGGGGGACCCACGAGAGGAGACCCAGTACTTC	CASGLRGGDPREETQYF	TRBV12-5	TRBJ2-5	many	NA
TGCAGTGCTAGAGGGTCGGCAGAGAACACTGAAGCTTTCTTT	CSARGSAENTEAFF	TRBV20-1	TRBJ1-1	many	NA
TGCGCCAGCAGCCAAGTCTTGGGGGCTTCAAGTTCCTACAATGAGCAGTTCTTC	CASSQVLGASSSYNEQFF	TRBV4-1	TRBJ2-1	many	NA
TGCGCCAGCAGCTTGGTGGGGCCATCTTTTGGATCACCCCTCCACTTT	CASSLVGPSFGSPLHF	TRBV5-1	TRBJ1-6	many	NA
TGTGCCAGCAGAGCGGGAAGCAGAGGGATAGAGCAGTACTTC	CASRAGSRGIEQYF	TRBV6-1	TRBJ2-7	few	TRBD2
TGTGCCAGCAGTTACCGCAGGGGTTCGGCAGATACGCAGTATTTT	CASSYRRGSADTQYF	TRBV6-1	TRBJ2-3	many	NA
TGCAGCGTCAGACAGCCGGGCGGCTACACCTTC	CSVRQPGGYTF	TRBV29-1	TRBJ1-2	many	NA
TGTGCCAGCAGCCCCGGGACGGTTGTCTCCTACGAGCAGTACTTC	CASSPGTVVSYEQYF	TRBV5-6	TRBJ2-7	many	NA
TGCAGCGTTGGGACAGGGGTCGGGGAGCTGTTTTTT	CSVGTGVGELFF	TRBV29-1	TRBJ2-2	few	TRBD1
TGTGCCAGCAGTGAAGTTGGCAGTGGGTTCGGGACCCAGTACTTC	CASSEVGSGFGTQYF	TRBV2	TRBJ2-5	many	NA
TGTGCCAGCAGTTTATTGGGTGGCGGGAGGGCCGGGGAGACCCAGTACTTC	CASSLLGGGRAGETQYF	TRBV28	TRBJ2-5	many	TRBD2